Below, 18 T cell receptor beta chains from the same sample are listed, as sequenced in a study of blood T cell repertoires in COVID-19. Only in-frame clones appear in the TCRdb table, and some are missing; sequencing was by immunoSEQ multiplex PCR. This table has 240,000 or so clones, about 79% appearing once. The material sequenced was peripheral blood. These receptors all come from a woman older than 75 with acute or convalescent COVID-19.

The rearrangement joins TRBV5-1 to TRBJ1-1, with D perhaps TRBD1 (5 bases). The CDR3 covers 13 residues. CDR1 and CDR2 (germline): SGHRS, YFSETQ. Between the trimmed V and J ends, which lost 7 bases and 4 bases, there was a span of 14 bases. The CDR3 region has the DNA TGCGCCAGCGCCCCGGGGGAGATCACTGAAGCTTTCTTT. Encoded protein: CASAPGEITEAFF. Full variable domain (missing parts from reference TRBV5-1 and TRBJ1-1): KAGVTQTPRYLIKTRGQQVTLSCSPISGHRSVSWYQQTPGQGLQFLFEYFSETQRNKGNFPGRFSGRQFSNSRSEMNVSTLELGDSALYLCASAPGEITEAFFGQGTRLTVV.

This sequence joins TRBV7-8 and TRBJ1-6; weak D call: TRBD1 (6 bases). The CDR3 length is 14 residues. Trimming removed 2 bases from V and 10 bases from J, with 12 bases in between. Germline V gene sequence: CDR1 SGHVS, CDR2 FQNEAQ. CDR3 nucleotides: TGTGCCAGCAGCTTACGTGGGGGCCGATCACCCCTCCACTTT. It encodes CASSLRGGRSPLHF.

The genes are TRBV18 and TRBJ1-1; D possibly corresponds to TRBD1 (5 bases). V was shortened by 0 bases and J by 7 bases, with 9 bases between the two germline ends. Germline CDR1 KGHSH, CDR2 LQKENI. The CDR3 sequence is 13 residues long. The CDR3 DNA follows: TGTGCCAGCTCACCACCGTACGGGGGTGAAGCTTTCTTT. Translated: CASSPPYGGEAFF.

The chain recombines TRBV21-1 with TRBJ2-7; TRBD1, the table's D call, was not compared with the DNA. TRBV21-1 is a documented pseudogene. The length of the CDR3 is 16 residues. CDR3 sequence (DNA): TGTGCCAGCAGCAAAGGGATAGGGGGCGGCCGTTACGAGCAGTACTTC. This encodes CASSKGIGGGRYEQYF.

J is TRBJ1-5 and V is TRBV6-6; TRBD1 might be the D (5 bases). CDR1 MNHNY and CDR2 SVGAGI come from the germline V gene (reference sequence). The CDR3 is 14 amino acids. V gave up 5 bases and J gave up 7 bases, with 15 bases separating them. This CDR3 reads CASSNWGGEQPQHF. The DNA for the CDR3 is TGTGCCAGCAGTAATTGGGGGGGGGAGCAGCCCCAGCATTTT.

This clone was seen a single time. V usage is TRBV5-1 and J usage is TRBJ1-6, with D perhaps matching TRBD1 (6 bases). The CDR3 is made up of 14 amino acids. The germline V gene encodes CDR1 SGHRS and CDR2 YFSETQ. Trimming stripped 4 bases from V and 8 bases from J, with 13 bases between. The chain's CDR3 is CASSPMAGDSPLHF. For the CDR3, the DNA is TGCGCCAGCAGCCCTATGGCAGGGGATTCACCCCTCCACTTT.

The V call is TRBV5-4, the J call TRBJ2-7, with 7 bases fitting TRBD2. CDR1 is SGHNT and CDR2 is YYREEE in the germline V gene (reference sequence). The CDR3 is 14 amino acids. V gave up 0 bases and J gave up 2 bases; unmatched junction bases: 2. CDR3: CASSLGGGPYEQYF. CDR3 DNA: TGTGCCAGCAGCTTGGGGGGGGGTCCCTACGAGCAGTACTTC.

This clone occurred once. The CDR3 here is CASSLRGWTEAFF. The CDR3 bases are TGTGCCAGCAGTTTAAGGGGCTGGACTGAAGCTTTCTTT. The chain recombines TRBV27 with TRBJ1-1; D possibly corresponds to TRBD1 (5 bases). Trimming left V 2 bases short and J 5 bases short, with 9 bases between. Germline values: CDR1 MNHEY, CDR2 SMNVEV (reference sequence). The CDR3 runs to 13 residues.

V gene TRBV5-1 combines with J gene TRBJ2-7; a possible D gene is TRBD1 (5 bases). CDR1 is SGHRS, CDR2 YFSETQ, per germline. The CDR3 covers 14 residues. V lost 3 bases, J lost 6 bases, and 16 bases lay in between. For the CDR3, the DNA is TGCGCCAGCAGCTCTACAGGTTCAAGTCTCGAGCAGTACTTC. Translation gives CASSSTGSSLEQYF.

The CDR3 protein is CASSWGTSGGRKNTGELFF. Here the CDR3 DNA reads TGCGCCAGCAGCTGGGGGACTAGCGGGGGGCGCAAGAACACCGGGGAGCTGTTTTTT. V is TRBV5-1 and J is TRBJ2-2; TRBD2 matches 15 bases. The CDR3 is 19 amino acids. The germline V gene encodes CDR1 SGHRS and CDR2 YFSETQ. V shed 3 bases and J 1 base; nucleotides not matched to a gene: 7.

CDR3 nucleotide sequence: TGTGCCAGCGGGACAGGGGCGGACGAGCAGTACTTC. Its protein product is CASGTGADEQYF. V is TRBV18 and J is TRBJ2-7; TRBD1 aligns across 10 bases. V dropped 8 bases and J dropped 5; count of bases not matched to a gene: 3. Germline loops: CDR1 KGHSH, CDR2 LQKENI. This CDR3 is built from 12 residues.

As to this clone: At one boundary the junction diverges from the germline segment, which might be a read error. The J gene is TRBJ2-3, the V gene TRBV3-1 (or the pseudogene TRBV3-2); D might be TRBD2 (7 bases). The CDR3 is made up of 14 amino acids. The germline gives CDR1 LGHDT, CDR2 YNNKEL (reference sequence). CDR3 amino acids: CASRGRGGTDTQCF. Written as DNA, the CDR3 is TGTGCCAGCAGGGGGAGGGGGGGTACAGATACGCAGTGTTTT.

The rearrangement links TRBV28 to TRBJ1-5; a weak D match, TRBD1 (5 bases). The CDR3 has 13 residues. The ends were cut back, 11 bases at V and 3 bases at J, with 14 bases in the middle. The V gene's germline CDR1 is MDHEN and CDR2 SYDVKM. The CDR3 here is CAPGGTVNQPQHF. Written as DNA, the CDR3 is TGTGCCCCTGGGGGGACGGTCAATCAGCCCCAGCATTTT. Complete variable domain (other parts from reference TRBV28 and TRBJ1-5): DVKVTQSSRYLVKRTGEKVFLECVQDMDHENMFWYRQDPGLGLRLIYFSYDVKMKEKGDIPEGYSVSREKKERFSLILESASTNQTSMYLCAPGGTVNQPQHFGDGTRLSIL.

This rearrangement joins TRBV7-3 to TRBJ1-2; a weak D match, TRBD1 (6 bases). Germline V CDR1 and CDR2: SGHTA, FQGTGA. V shed 5 bases and J shed 8 bases, with 18 bases lying between them. The CDR3 runs to 14 residues. The CDR3 sequence: CASSALRTDQGYTF. In DNA, the CDR3 is TGTGCCAGCAGCGCCCTCAGGACAGATCAAGGCTACACCTTC.

The V and J genes are TRBV2 and TRBJ1-3; TRBD1 matches at 8 bases. J gave up 4 bases and V 5 bases, and 7 bases lay outside the gene matches. This CDR3 region has 15 residues. Germline V gene lookup returns CDR1 SNHLY and CDR2 FYNNEI. The CDR3 DNA reads TGTGCCAGCAGTAGTGGACAGGGAGGAGGAAACACCATATATTTT. The encoded protein is CASSSGQGGGNTIYF.

The chain joins TRBV6-5 to TRBJ1-1; possibly TRBD1 for D (6 bases). CDR1 is MNHEY, CDR2 SVGAGI, per germline. V gave up 8 bases and J gave up 0 bases, with 10 bases separating them. The CDR3 contains 13 residues. The CDR3 protein is CASSGQMNTEAFF. The CDR3 region has the DNA TGTGCCAGCTCGGGACAAATGAACACTGAAGCTTTCTTT.

A few counts support this clone. The V and J genes are TRBV9 and TRBJ2-7; 7 nucleotides align to TRBD1. The trim removed 0 bases at V and 4 bases at J, leaving 10 bases unmatched. Germline CDR1 reads SGDLS; CDR2 reads YYNGEE. The CDR3 consists of 16 residues. CDR3 protein: CASSVGPGTDTYEQYF. For the CDR3, the DNA is TGTGCCAGCAGCGTAGGACCCGGGACAGACACTTACGAGCAGTACTTC.

This clone was observed a few times. This sequence joins TRBV9 and TRBJ2-3; D is perhaps TRBD2 (6 bases). Germline-derived CDR1 and CDR2 are SGDLS and YYNGEE. The CDR3 spans 13 residues. With 2 bases removed from V and 6 bases from J, the gap between germline ends came to 10 bases. The CDR3 reads CASSVEGYDTQYF. The CDR3 region has the DNA TGTGCCAGCAGCGTGGAGGGGTACGATACGCAGTATTTT.